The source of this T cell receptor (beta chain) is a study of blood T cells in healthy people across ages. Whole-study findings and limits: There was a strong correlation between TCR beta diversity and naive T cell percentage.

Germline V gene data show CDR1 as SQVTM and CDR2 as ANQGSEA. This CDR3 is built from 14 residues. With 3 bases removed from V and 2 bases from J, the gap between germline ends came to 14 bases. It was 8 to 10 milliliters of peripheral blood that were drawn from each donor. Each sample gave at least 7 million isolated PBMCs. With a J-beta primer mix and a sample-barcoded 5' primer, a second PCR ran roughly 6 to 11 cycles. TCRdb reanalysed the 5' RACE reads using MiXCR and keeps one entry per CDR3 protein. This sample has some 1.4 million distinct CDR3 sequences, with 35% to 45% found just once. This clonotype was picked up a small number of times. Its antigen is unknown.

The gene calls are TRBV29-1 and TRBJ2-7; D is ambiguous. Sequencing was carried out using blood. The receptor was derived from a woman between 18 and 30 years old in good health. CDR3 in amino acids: CSVDRPTPPYEQYF. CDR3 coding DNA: TGCAGCGTTGATCGCCCCACCCCCCCCTACGAGCAGTACTTC.